One and the same sample provided the 16 T cell receptor beta chains below, sequenced in a study of T cell responses to AZD1222 COVID-19 vaccine. Profiled with immunoSEQ multiplex PCR; TCRdb holds only in-frame clones, not every one. In the table there are 130,000 or so clones, just over 90% of which are singletons. Material: peripheral blood, obtained on day 0 of MenACWY control vaccination. The receptors come from an adult in good health.

The chain links TRBV5-1 to TRBJ1-3; D is undetermined. The V gene lost 2 bases and the J gene lost 1 base, with 4 bases spanning the gap. This CDR3 is built from 13 residues. Germline assignment: CDR1 SGHRS and CDR2 YFSETQ. This chain's CDR3 is CASSFESGNTIYF. CDR3 bases: TGCGCCAGCAGCTTCGAGTCTGGAAACACCATATATTTT.

This clone was seen a single time. The chain links TRBV5-1 to TRBJ1-1; 7 positions match TRBD1. J gave up 1 base and V 4 bases, and 4 bases lay outside the gene matches. Germline V gene lookup returns CDR1 SGHRS and CDR2 YFSETQ. The CDR3 is 14 residues long. The chain's CDR3 is CASSKGARNTEAFF. In nucleotides, the CDR3 is TGCGCCAGCAGCAAGGGGGCGCGGAACACTGAAGCTTTCTTT. The full variable domain, its missing parts supplied by reference TRBV5-1 and TRBJ1-1, is KAGVTQTPRYLIKTRGQQVTLSCSPISGHRSVSWYQQTPGQGLQFLFEYFSETQRNKGNFPGRFSGRQFSNSRSEMNVSTLELGDSALYLCASSKGARNTEAFFGQGTRLTVV.

This sequence joins TRBV7-2 and TRBJ2-7; D remains ambiguous. V gave up 5 bases and J gave up 4 bases, with 15 bases separating them. The length of the CDR3 is 14 residues. The germline V gene encodes CDR1 SGHTA and CDR2 FQGNSA. CDR3 bases: TGTGCCAGCAGCCTGGGTTGGGAACGGTACGAGCAGTACTTC. This encodes CASSLGWERYEQYF. The whole variable domain, filled in from reference TRBV7-2 and TRBJ2-7, reads GAGVSQSPSNKVTEKGKDVELRCDPISGHTALYWYRQSLGQGLEFLIYFQGNSAPDKSGLPSDRFSAERTGGSVSTLTIQRTQQEDSAVYLCASSLGWERYEQYFGPGTRLTVT.

The genes are TRBV15 and TRBJ1-3; the D is unclear. Germline assignment: CDR1 LNHNV and CDR2 YYDKDF (reference sequence). The CDR3 runs to 15 residues. V was clipped by 1 base and J by 3 bases, with 10 bases between them. CDR3 region: CATSRGGNLGNTIYF. The CDR3 DNA reads as TGTGCCACCAGCAGAGGTGGGAATCTTGGAAACACCATATATTTT.

The rearrangement uses TRBV6-6 and TRBJ1-6, with 7 bases matching TRBD1. V was clipped by 6 bases and J by 0 bases; unmatched bases: 5. Germline values: CDR1 MNHNY, CDR2 SVGAGI (reference sequence). The CDR3 has 16 residues. CDR3 sequence reads: CASRLAGGSYNSPLHF. The CDR3 bases are TGTGCCAGCAGATTGGCAGGGGGCTCCTATAATTCACCCCTCCACTTT.

This clone came up once. This rearrangement joins TRBV29-1 to TRBJ1-1; D remains ambiguous. Trimming took off 4 bases at V and 4 bases at J, with 7 bases between the two ends. The CDR3 covers 11 residues. Germline CDR1 reads SQVTM; CDR2 reads ANQGSEA. The CDR3 is CSVAPVTEAFF. CDR3 nucleotides: TGCAGCGTTGCGCCCGTCACTGAAGCTTTCTTT.

The chain employs TRBV12-3 or TRBV12-4 and TRBJ1-6; D gene ambiguous. Trimming took 2 bases from V and 10 from J, leaving 9 bases between them. The CDR3 runs 13 residues. The CDR3 nucleotides are TGTGCCAGCAGTTTAAGAGGGATCTCACCCCTCCACTTT. Protein sequence: CASSLRGISPLHF.

The genes are TRBV5-1 and TRBJ2-4; D is possibly TRBD1 (5 bases). From germline, CDR1 is SGHRS and CDR2 YFSETQ. V was pared by 5 bases and J by 0 bases, with 12 bases between. This CDR3 comprises 15 residues. The CDR3 region has the DNA TGCGCCAGCAGGGACACCCGACTAGCCAAAAACATTCAGTACTTC. Its protein product is CASRDTRLAKNIQYF. The full variable domain, in which reference TRBV5-1 and TRBJ2-4 provide the parts outside the CDR3, is KAGVTQTPRYLIKTRGQQVTLSCSPISGHRSVSWYQQTPGQGLQFLFEYFSETQRNKGNFPGRFSGRQFSNSRSEMNVSTLELGDSALYLCASRDTRLAKNIQYFGAGTRLSVL.

V is TRBV18 and J is TRBJ2-3, with unresolved D. CDR1 KGHSH and CDR2 LQKENI come from the germline V gene. This CDR3 region has 16 residues. Trimming took 6 bases from V and 2 from J, leaving 18 bases between them. In DNA, the CDR3 is TGTGCCAGCTCCCCAAGACAACAATCATCCACAGATACGCAGTATTTT. Its protein product is CASSPRQQSSTDTQYF.

This chain joins TRBV5-5 and TRBJ1-2; maybe TRBD1 (5 bases). Germline V gives CDR1 SGHKS, CDR2 YYEKEE (reference sequence). The CDR3 has 13 amino acids. Trimming pared 4 bases from V and 5 bases from J, leaving 12 bases between. CDR3 sequence reads: CASSPAGGYGYTF. The CDR3 nucleotides are TGTGCCAGCAGCCCCGCCGGGGGGTATGGCTACACCTTC.

The chain employs TRBV6-5 and TRBJ1-5; 11 positions match TRBD1. CDR3 size: 15 residues. Trimming removed 6 bases from V and 7 bases from J; junction bases left unmatched: 8. Germline V lookup: CDR1 MNHEY, CDR2 SVGAGI. The CDR3 loop reads CASRLPGQGGQPQHF. The CDR3 DNA reads as TGTGCCAGCAGATTACCGGGACAGGGGGGACAGCCCCAGCATTTT.

CDR3 region: CAISEVVTYEQYF. In nucleotides, the CDR3 is TGTGCCATCAGTGAGGTCGTCACCTACGAGCAGTACTTC. V usage is TRBV10-3 and J usage is TRBJ2-7; D is ambiguous. The CDR3 has 13 residues. Trimming cost V 2 bases and J 2 bases, with 7 bases left between them. Per the germline V gene, CDR1 is ENHRY and CDR2 is SYGVKD.

The V call is TRBV11-2, the J call TRBJ1-2, with D tentatively TRBD1 (6 bases). CDR1 SGHAT and CDR2 FQNNGV come from the germline V gene. Trimming cost V 5 bases and J 4 bases, with 17 bases left between them. The CDR3 is 15 amino acids. CDR3 DNA sequence: TGTGCCAGCAGCCCCTTGGCAGGGACATCCTATGGCTACACCTTC. Protein sequence: CASSPLAGTSYGYTF.

The chain joins TRBV3-1 (or the pseudogene TRBV3-2) to TRBJ1-2, with D possibly being TRBD1 (5 bases). The CDR3 length is 14 residues. The germline V gene has CDR1 LGHDT and CDR2 YNNKEL (reference sequence). V was shortened by 2 bases and J by 1 base, with 8 bases between the two germline ends. This CDR3 is CASSQRGSNYGYTF. The CDR3, as DNA: TGTGCCAGCAGCCAAAGGGGAAGTAACTATGGCTACACCTTC.

CDR3 DNA sequence: TGTGCCAGCAGCACGATCCACGGACTAGCGGGAGGAACGGGTGAGCAGTTCTTC. This codes for CASSTIHGLAGGTGEQFF. The chain recombines TRBV13 with TRBJ2-1, with 14 bases lining up with TRBD2. The trim removed 5 bases at V and 9 bases at J, leaving 15 bases unmatched. CDR1 is PRHDT, CDR2 FYEKMQ, per germline (reference sequence). This CDR3 spans 18 amino acids. Filled out from reference TRBV13 and TRBJ2-1, the complete variable domain reads AAGVIQSPRHLIKEKRETATLKCYPIPRHDTVYWYQQGPGQDPQFLISFYEKMQSDKGSIPDRFSAQQFSDYHSELNMSSLELGDSALYFCASSTIHGLAGGTGEQFFGPGTRLTVL.

This chain uses TRBV5-1 with TRBJ2-1, with D tentatively TRBD2 (6 bases). This CDR3 spans 13 amino acids. The germline gives CDR1 SGHRS, CDR2 YFSETQ. The V and J ends lost 2 bases and 9 bases respectively, with 12 bases between them. CDR3: CASSLGPEGEQFF. The CDR3 DNA reads as TGCGCCAGCAGCTTAGGGCCGGAGGGTGAGCAGTTCTTC.